One sample yielded the 7 T cell receptor beta chains listed below, sequenced in a study of CD8 T cells in ankylosing spondylitis. TCRdb passed the 5' RACE reads through MiXCR, listing each CDR3 protein once. The sample includes 36,000 or so distinct CDR3 sequences, about 6% of them seen just once. The sequenced sample was blood, either unsorted or a sorted T cell fraction (not recorded which). The receptors were gathered from a male donor with ankylosing spondylitis or in good health (not recorded which).

This clonotype appeared many times. V is TRBV20-1 and J is TRBJ2-4; D is unresolved. The CDR3 sequence is 14 residues long. Germline assignment: CDR1 DFQATT and CDR2 SNEGSKA (reference sequence). V shed 0 bases and J shed 2 bases, with 8 bases lying between them. CDR3 DNA sequence: TGCAGTGCTAGAGATGATGGACCCAAAAACATTCAGTACTTC. This encodes CSARDDGPKNIQYF.

The table lists this clonotype with many counts. This chain links TRBV7-9 with TRBJ2-7; D may be TRBD2 (6 bases). Trimming removed 8 bases from V and 5 bases from J, with 19 bases in between. CDR1 SEHNR and CDR2 FQNEAQ come from the germline V gene (reference sequence). This CDR3 has 14 amino acids. CDR3 protein: CASVDIGGPHEQYF. Here the CDR3 DNA reads TGTGCCAGCGTTGATATCGGGGGTCCACACGAGCAGTACTTC.

The table lists this clonotype with many counts. This sequence joins TRBV11-3 and TRBJ2-2, with D unresolved. CDR1 and CDR2 (germline): SGHNT, YENEEA. The CDR3 contains 15 residues. V lost 5 bases and J 4 bases, leaving 14 bases between the germline ends. CDR3 bases: TGTGCCAGCAGCCTGGGGATACAGAGCACCGGGGAGCTGTTTTTT. This encodes CASSLGIQSTGELFF.

V is TRBV4-1 and J is TRBJ1-4, with D perhaps matching TRBD1 (5 bases). This CDR3 is built from 17 residues. Germline values: CDR1 MGHRA, CDR2 YSYEKL. V gave up 3 bases and J gave up 0 bases, with 14 bases separating them. The CDR3 nucleotides are TGCGCCAGCAGCCAGCAAGGGGTTTTCGCAACTAATGAAAAACTGTTTTTT. Translating gives CASSQQGVFATNEKLFF.

This clonotype was detected ten times or more. The chain employs TRBV18 and TRBJ2-1; a possible D gene is TRBD1 (5 bases). Germline V gene lookup returns CDR1 KGHSH and CDR2 LQKENI. This CDR3 has 16 residues. Trimming pared 3 bases from V and 0 bases from J, leaving 12 bases between. This CDR3 reads CASSPRQLSSYNEQFF. The CDR3 nucleotides are TGTGCCAGCTCACCGAGACAGTTAAGCTCCTACAATGAGCAGTTCTTC.

This clonotype was picked up many times. This chain uses TRBV5-1 with TRBJ2-2; D unresolved. Germline CDR1 SGHRS, CDR2 YFSETQ. CDR3 size: 14 residues. The V end was cut by 4 bases, the J end by 4 bases, with 11 bases between. CDR3 coding DNA: TGCGCCAGCAGCCAAGACGGGCTCACCGGGGAGCTGTTTTTT. Translation gives CASSQDGLTGELFF.

The sample holds many counts of this clonotype. This rearrangement joins TRBV9 to TRBJ1-2, with D possibly matching TRBD1 (6 bases). The CDR3 length is 14 residues. Germline V lookup: CDR1 SGDLS, CDR2 YYNGEE. Between the trimmed V and J ends, which lost 6 bases and 8 bases, there was a span of 20 bases. This chain's CDR3 is CASNGGGSIGGYTF. The CDR3 region has the DNA TGTGCCAGCAACGGGGGCGGATCCATTGGGGGCTACACCTTC. The full variable domain, rest sourced from reference TRBV9 and TRBJ1-2, is DSGVTQTPKHLITATGQRVTLRCSPRSGDLSVYWYQQSLDQGLQFLIQYYNGEERAKGNILERFSAQQFPDLHSELNLSSLELGDSALYFCASNGGGSIGGYTFGSGTRLTVV.